This T cell receptor beta chain was identified during a study of CD8 T cells in ankylosing spondylitis. Study-wide results and limits: It was reported that disease-linked clones were significantly enriched in matched ankylosing spondylitis synovial fluid. Certain motif variants had earlier been reported in reactive arthritis synovial fluid and blood. Roughly 8 highly homologous variants made up a TCR beta motif, and this motif appeared characteristic of ankylosing spondylitis blood.

This clonotype was observed many times. Its cognate antigen is unknown. Quantitative 5'-RACE with molecular barcodes was used to make the TCR beta libraries. TCRdb analysed the 5' RACE reads with MiXCR anew, one entry per CDR3 protein. The table lists about 240,000 distinct CDR3 sequences, 9.5% to 12% of them singletons. The clonotype was recovered from a male donor with ankylosing spondylitis or in good health (not recorded which). The sample consisted of blood, either unsorted or a sorted T cell fraction (not recorded which).

The CDR3 nucleotides read TGCGCCAGCAGCTTGGAATTAGGTGGGGCTTCGAGGGGCAATGAGCAGTTCTTC. Amino acid sequence: CASSLELGGASRGNEQFF. The chain has TRBV5-1 and TRBJ2-1; D is perhaps TRBD1 or TRBD2 (5 bases each). This CDR3 is 18 amino acids long. Trimming left V 0 bases short and J 6 bases short, with 22 bases between. Germline V CDR1 and CDR2: SGHRS, YFSETQ.